The 5 T cell receptor beta chains reported below all come from one sample, sequenced in a study of cytomegalovirus exposure and HLA in healthy donors. With 60 Vbeta and 13 Jbeta primers, the PCR was carried out. TCRdb keeps only in-frame clones here, not all; method: immunoSEQ multiplex PCR. Of roughly 100,000 clones in the sample, around three quarters were seen once. Sequencing was carried out using PBMCs. The receptors derive from a woman aged 45-65 years in good health and CMV-seropositive.

The chain links TRBV7-2 to TRBJ2-6; maybe TRBD2 (5 bases). The CDR3 loop spans 14 amino acids. The V gene lost 10 bases and the J gene lost 4 bases, with 14 bases spanning the gap. Per germline, CDR1 SGHTA and CDR2 FQGNSA. The CDR3 spells CATGSVGGANVLTF. The DNA for the CDR3 is TGTGCCACGGGAAGCGTCGGGGGGGCCAACGTCCTGACTTTC.

The chain joins TRBV7-9 to TRBJ2-1; D is perhaps TRBD1 (5 bases). This CDR3 contains 11 residues. Trimming removed 7 bases from V and 8 bases from J, with 9 bases in between. Germline lookup yields CDR1 SEHNR and CDR2 FQNEAQ (reference sequence). The CDR3 sequence is CASIQVDEQFF. The CDR3 DNA sequence: TGTGCCAGCATACAGGTCGATGAGCAGTTCTTC.

The chain recombines TRBV5-1 with TRBJ2-2; 12 bases match TRBD1. The CDR3 loop spans 16 amino acids. The germline V gene encodes CDR1 SGHRS and CDR2 YFSETQ. V was pared by 4 bases and J by 3 bases, with 4 bases of the junction left unmatched. The chain's CDR3 is CASSLGQGAYTGELFF. CDR3 nucleotides: TGCGCCAGCAGCCTGGGACAGGGGGCTTACACCGGGGAGCTGTTTTTT.

J is TRBJ1-5 and V is TRBV6-5; perhaps TRBD1 as D (5 bases). This CDR3 spans 12 amino acids. Trimming left V 5 bases short and J 7 bases short, with 9 bases between. The germline V gene encodes CDR1 MNHEY and CDR2 SVGAGI. The CDR3 loop is CASSQGNQPQHF. The CDR3 nucleotides are TGTGCCAGCAGTCAGGGTAACCAGCCCCAGCATTTT.

The V call is TRBV5-4, the J call TRBJ1-1; D gene ambiguous. From germline, CDR1 is SGHNT and CDR2 YYREEE (reference sequence). The V gene lost 0 bases and the J gene lost 1 base, with 10 bases spanning the gap. This CDR3 comprises 15 residues. Here the CDR3 reads CASSLGRARNTEAFF. The CDR3 nucleotides read TGTGCCAGCAGCTTGGGGAGGGCTCGGAACACTGAAGCTTTCTTT.